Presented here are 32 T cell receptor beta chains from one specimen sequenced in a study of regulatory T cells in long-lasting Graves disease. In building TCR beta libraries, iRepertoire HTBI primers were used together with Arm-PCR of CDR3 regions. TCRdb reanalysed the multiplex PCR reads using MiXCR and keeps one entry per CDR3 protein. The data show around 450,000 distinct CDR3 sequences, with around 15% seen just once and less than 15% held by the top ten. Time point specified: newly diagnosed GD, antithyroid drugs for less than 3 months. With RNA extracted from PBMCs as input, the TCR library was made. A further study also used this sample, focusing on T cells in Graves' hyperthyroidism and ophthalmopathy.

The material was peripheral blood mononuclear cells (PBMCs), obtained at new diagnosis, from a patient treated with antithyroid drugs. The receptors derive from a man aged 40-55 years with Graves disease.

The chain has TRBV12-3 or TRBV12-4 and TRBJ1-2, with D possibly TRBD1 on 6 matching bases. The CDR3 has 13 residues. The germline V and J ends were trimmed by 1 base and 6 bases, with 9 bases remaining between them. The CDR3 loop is CASSLGGLNGYTF. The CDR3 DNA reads TGTGCCAGCAGTTTAGGGGGGCTTAATGGCTACACCTTC.

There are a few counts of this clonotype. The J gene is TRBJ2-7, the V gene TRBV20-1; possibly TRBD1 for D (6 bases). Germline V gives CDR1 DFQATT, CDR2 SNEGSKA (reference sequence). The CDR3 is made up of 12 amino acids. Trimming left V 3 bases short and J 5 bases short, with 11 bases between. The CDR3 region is CSASKQGNEQYF. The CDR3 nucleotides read TGCAGTGCTAGTAAGCAGGGGAACGAGCAGTACTTC.

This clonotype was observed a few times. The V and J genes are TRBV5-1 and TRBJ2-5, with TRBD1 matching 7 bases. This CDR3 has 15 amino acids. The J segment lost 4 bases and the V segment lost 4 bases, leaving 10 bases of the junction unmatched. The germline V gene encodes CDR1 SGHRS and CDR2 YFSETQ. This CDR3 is CASSPETGWSETQYF. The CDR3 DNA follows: TGCGCCAGCAGCCCCGAGACAGGGTGGTCAGAGACCCAGTACTTC.

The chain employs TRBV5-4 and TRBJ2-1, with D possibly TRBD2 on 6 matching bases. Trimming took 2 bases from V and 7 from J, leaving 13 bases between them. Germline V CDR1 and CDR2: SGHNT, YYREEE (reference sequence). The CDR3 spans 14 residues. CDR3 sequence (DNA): TGTGCCAGCAGCTTAGGCTGGCGGGGTAATGAGCAGTTCTTC. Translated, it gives CASSLGWRGNEQFF.

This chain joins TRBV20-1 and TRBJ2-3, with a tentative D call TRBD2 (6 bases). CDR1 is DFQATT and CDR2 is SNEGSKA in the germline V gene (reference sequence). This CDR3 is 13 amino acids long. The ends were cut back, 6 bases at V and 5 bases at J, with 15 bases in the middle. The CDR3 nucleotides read TGCAGTGCGGCGGCTAGCGTTATAGATACGCAGTATTTT. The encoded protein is CSAAASVIDTQYF.

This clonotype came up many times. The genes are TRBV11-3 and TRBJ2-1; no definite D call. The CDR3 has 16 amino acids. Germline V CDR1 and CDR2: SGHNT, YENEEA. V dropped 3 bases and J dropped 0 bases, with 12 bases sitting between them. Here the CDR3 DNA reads TGTGCCAGCAGCTTCCGGGCCTCGAGCTCCTACAATGAGCAGTTCTTC. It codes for CASSFRASSSYNEQFF.

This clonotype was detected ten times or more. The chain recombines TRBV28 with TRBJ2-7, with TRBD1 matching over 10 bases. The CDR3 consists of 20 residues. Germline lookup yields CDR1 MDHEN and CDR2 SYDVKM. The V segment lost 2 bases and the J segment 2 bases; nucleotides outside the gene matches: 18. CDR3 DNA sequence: TGTGCCAGCAGTTTAATCTCCGTGTGGGGACAGGGGAAAGGGACCTACGAGCAGTACTTC. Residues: CASSLISVWGQGKGTYEQYF.

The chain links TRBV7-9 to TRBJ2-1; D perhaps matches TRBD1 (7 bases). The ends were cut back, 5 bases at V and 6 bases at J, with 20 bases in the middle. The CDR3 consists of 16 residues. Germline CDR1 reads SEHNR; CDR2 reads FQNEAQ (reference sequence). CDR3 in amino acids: CASSLQGGVKTNEQFF. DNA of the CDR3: TGTGCCAGCAGCCTTCAGGGGGGAGTCAAAACCAATGAGCAGTTCTTC.

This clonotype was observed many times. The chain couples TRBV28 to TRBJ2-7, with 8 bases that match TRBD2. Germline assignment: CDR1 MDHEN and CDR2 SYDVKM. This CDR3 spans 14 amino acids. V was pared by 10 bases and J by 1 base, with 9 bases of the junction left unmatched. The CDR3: CATRRPSGSYEQYF. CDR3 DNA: TGTGCCACCCGGCGGCCTAGCGGGTCCTACGAGCAGTACTTC.

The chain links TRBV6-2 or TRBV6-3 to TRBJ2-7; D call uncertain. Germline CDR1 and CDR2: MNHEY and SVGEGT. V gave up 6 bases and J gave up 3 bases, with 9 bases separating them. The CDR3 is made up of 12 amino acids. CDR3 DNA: TGTGCCAGCAGCTACCGAGTCTACGAGCAGTACTTC. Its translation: CASSYRVYEQYF.

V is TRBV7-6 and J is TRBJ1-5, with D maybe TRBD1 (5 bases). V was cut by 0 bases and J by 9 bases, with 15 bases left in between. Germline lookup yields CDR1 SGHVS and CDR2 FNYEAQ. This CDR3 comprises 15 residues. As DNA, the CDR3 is TGTGCCAGCAGCTTAGCGGGGCAGGCGATGGGGCCCCAGCATTTT. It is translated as CASSLAGQAMGPQHF.

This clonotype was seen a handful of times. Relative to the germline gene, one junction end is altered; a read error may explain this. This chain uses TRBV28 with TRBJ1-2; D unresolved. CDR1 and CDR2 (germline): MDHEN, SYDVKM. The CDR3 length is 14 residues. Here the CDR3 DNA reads TGTGCCAGCGGTTTGGGCATTGCCTTCTATGGCTACACCTTC. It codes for CASGLGIAFYGYTF.

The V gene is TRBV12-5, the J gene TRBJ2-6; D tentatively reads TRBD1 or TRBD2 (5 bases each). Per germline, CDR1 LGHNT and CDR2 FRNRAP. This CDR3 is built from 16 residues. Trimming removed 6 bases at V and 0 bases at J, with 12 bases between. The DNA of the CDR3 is TGTGCTAGTGGAAGGGACGGGGACTCTGGGGCCAACGTCCTGACTTTC. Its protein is CASGRDGDSGANVLTF.

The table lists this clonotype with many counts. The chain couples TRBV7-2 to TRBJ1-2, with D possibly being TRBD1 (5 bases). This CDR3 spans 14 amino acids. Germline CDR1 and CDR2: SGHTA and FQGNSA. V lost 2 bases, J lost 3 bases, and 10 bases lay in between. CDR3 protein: CASSLLQGDYGYTF. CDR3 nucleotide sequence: TGTGCCAGCAGCTTATTGCAGGGTGACTATGGCTACACCTTC.

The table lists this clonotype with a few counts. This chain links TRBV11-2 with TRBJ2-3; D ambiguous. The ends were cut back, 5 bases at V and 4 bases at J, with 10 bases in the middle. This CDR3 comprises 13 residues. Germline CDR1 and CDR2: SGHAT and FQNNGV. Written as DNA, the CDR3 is TGTGCCAGCAGCCAAGATCCTGCAGATACGCAGTATTTT. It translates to CASSQDPADTQYF.

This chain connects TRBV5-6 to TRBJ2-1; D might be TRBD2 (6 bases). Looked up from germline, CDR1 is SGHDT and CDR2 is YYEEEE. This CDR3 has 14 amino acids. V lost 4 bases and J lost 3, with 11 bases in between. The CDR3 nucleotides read TGTGCCAGCAGCCAGACTAGGGTCTACAATGAGCAGTTCTTC. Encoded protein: CASSQTRVYNEQFF.

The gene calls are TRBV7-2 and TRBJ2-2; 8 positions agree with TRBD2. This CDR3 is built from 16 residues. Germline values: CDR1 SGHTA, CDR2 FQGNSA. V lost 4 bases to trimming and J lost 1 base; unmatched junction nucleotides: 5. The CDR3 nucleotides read TGTGCCAGCAGCTCCGGGGGGGTTTGGAACACCGGGGAGCTGTTTTTT. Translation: CASSSGGVWNTGELFF.

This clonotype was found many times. The CDR3 is CASSQEGDRFSNQPQHF. Here the CDR3 DNA reads TGTGCCAGCAGCCAAGAAGGGGACAGGTTTAGCAATCAGCCCCAGCATTTT. The chain uses TRBV3-1 and TRBJ1-5; 8 bases line up with TRBD1. Germline V gives CDR1 LGHDT, CDR2 YNNKEL (reference sequence). V trimming: 0 bases; J trimming: 0 bases; junction bases outside the gene matches: 4. The CDR3 loop spans 17 amino acids.

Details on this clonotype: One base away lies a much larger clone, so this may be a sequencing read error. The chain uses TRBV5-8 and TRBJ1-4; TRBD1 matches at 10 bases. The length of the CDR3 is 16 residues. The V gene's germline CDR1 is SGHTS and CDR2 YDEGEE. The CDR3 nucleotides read TGTGCCAGCAGCTTGGGACAGGGGGCTTTGGCTGAAAAACTGTCTTTT. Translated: CASSLGQGALAEKLSF. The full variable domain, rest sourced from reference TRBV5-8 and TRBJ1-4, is EAGVTQSPTHLIKTRGQQATLRCSPISGHTSVYWYQQALGLGLQFLLWYDEGEERNRGNFPPRFSGRQFPNYSSELNVNALELEDSALYLCASSLGQGALAEKLSFGSGTQLSVL.

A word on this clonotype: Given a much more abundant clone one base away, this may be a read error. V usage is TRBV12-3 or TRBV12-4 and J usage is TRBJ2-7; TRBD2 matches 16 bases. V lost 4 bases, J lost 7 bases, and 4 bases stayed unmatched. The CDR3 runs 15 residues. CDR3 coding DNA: TGTGCCAGCAGTTGGGGGACTAGCGGGAGGGATGAGCAGTACTTC. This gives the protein CASSWGTSGRDEQYF.

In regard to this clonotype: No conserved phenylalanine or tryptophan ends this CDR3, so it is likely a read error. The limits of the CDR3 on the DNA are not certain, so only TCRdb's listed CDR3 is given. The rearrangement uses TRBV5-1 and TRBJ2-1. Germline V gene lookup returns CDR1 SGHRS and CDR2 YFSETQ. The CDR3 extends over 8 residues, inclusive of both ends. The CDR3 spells CASSLEGT.

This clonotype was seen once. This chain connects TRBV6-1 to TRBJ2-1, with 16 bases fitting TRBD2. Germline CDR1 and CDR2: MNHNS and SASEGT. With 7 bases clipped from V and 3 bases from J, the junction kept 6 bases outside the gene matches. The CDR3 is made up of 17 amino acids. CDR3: CASKGTSGRAYYNEQFF. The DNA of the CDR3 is TGTGCCAGCAAAGGGACTAGCGGGAGGGCCTACTACAATGAGCAGTTCTTC.

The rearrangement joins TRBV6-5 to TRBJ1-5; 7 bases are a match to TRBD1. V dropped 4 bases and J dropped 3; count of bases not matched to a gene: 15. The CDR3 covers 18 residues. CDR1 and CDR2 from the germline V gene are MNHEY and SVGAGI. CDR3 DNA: TGTGCCAGCAGTTTCGCTCGGACAGGACCCAGGTACAATCAGCCCCAGCATTTT. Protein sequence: CASSFARTGPRYNQPQHF.

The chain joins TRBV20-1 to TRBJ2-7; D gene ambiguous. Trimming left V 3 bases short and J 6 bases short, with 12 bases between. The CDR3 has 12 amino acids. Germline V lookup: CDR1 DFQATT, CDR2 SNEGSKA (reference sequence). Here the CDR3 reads CSARESRGEQYF. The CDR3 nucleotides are TGCAGTGCTAGGGAGAGCCGAGGCGAGCAGTACTTC.

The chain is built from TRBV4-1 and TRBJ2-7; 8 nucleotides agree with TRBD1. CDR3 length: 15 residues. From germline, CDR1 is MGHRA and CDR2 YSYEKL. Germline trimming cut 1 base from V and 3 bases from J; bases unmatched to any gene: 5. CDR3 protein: CASSQGRGQGYEQYF. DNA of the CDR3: TGCGCCAGCAGCCAAGGACGAGGACAGGGCTACGAGCAGTACTTC.

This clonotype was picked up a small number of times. In DNA, the CDR3 is TGTGCCAGCAGTCTGGGACTAGGGGGGGAGACCCAGTACTTC. Amino acid sequence: CASSLGLGGETQYF. This chain joins TRBV12-3 or TRBV12-4 and TRBJ2-5; 8 bases line up with TRBD2. CDR3 length: 14 residues. V shed 5 bases and J 5 bases; nucleotides not matched to a gene: 7.

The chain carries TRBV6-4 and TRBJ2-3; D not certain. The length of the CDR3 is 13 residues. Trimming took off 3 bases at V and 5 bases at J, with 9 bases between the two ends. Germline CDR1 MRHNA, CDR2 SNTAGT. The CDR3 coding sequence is TGTGCCAGCAGTGAATGGGTTGGAGATACGCAGTATTTT. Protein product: CASSEWVGDTQYF.

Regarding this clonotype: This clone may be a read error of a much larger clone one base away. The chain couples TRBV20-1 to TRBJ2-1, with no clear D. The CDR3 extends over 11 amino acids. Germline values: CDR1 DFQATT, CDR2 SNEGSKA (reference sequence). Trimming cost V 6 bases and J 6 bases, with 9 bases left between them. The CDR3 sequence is CSALRPNEQFF. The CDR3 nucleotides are TGCAGTGCCCTCAGACCCAATGAGCAGTTCTTC.

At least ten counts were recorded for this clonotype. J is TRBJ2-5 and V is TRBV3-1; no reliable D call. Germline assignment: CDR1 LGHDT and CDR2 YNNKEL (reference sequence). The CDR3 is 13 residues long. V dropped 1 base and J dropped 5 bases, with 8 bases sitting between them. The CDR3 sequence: CASSQVERETQYF. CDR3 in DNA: TGTGCCAGCAGCCAAGTAGAGAGGGAGACCCAGTACTTC.

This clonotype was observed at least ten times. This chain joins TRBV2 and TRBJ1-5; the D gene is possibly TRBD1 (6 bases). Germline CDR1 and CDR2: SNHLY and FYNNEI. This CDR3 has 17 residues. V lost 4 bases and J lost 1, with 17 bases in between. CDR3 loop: CASSGPNRAVSNQPQHF. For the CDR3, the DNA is TGTGCCAGCAGTGGCCCTAACAGGGCAGTCAGCAATCAGCCCCAGCATTTT.

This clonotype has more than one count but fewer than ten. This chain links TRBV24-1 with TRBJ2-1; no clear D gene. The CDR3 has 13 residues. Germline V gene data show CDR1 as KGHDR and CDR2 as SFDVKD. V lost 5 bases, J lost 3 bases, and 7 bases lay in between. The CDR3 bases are TGTGCCACCAGTGTGGGTAGCTACAATGAGCAGTTCTTC. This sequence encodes CATSVGSYNEQFF.

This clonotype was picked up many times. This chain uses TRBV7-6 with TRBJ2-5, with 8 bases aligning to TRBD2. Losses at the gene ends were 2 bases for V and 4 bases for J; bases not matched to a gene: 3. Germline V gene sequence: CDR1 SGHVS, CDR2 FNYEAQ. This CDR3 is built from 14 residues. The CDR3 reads CASSLSAGVETQYF. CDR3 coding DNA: TGTGCCAGCAGCTTATCAGCGGGAGTAGAGACCCAGTACTTC.